One sample yielded the 21 T cell receptor beta chains listed below, sequenced in a study of shared clonotypes between healthy human individuals. The data were produced by immunoSEQ multiplex PCR, yet TCRdb's version contains in-frame clones alone and is incomplete. The sample has about 1 million clones, about 77% seen once. The material sequenced was memory CD4+ T cells sorted from blood. Regarding subset: CD45RA-negative fraction. These receptors originate from a man aged 18 to 30 in good health.

This clone has a handful of counts. DNA for the CDR3: TGTGCCAGCAGTGGTCGGGATGGGCCCTATGGCTACACCTTC. Amino acid sequence: CASSGRDGPYGYTF. V gene TRBV2 combines with J gene TRBJ1-2; D is uncertain. The germline V gene has CDR1 SNHLY and CDR2 FYNNEI. The ends were cut back, 4 bases at V and 4 bases at J, with 13 bases in the middle. CDR3 length: 14 amino acids.

This clone was recorded once. The J gene is TRBJ1-5, the V gene TRBV19; TRBD1 matches at 9 bases. V lost 3 bases and J lost 5; bases outside the gene matches: 5. The CDR3 extends over 15 amino acids. The germline V gene encodes CDR1 LNHDA and CDR2 SQIVND (reference sequence). The CDR3 spells CASSIGQGRDQPQHF. In DNA form, the CDR3 reads TGTGCCAGTAGTATCGGACAGGGGAGGGATCAGCCCCAGCATTTT.

This chain uses TRBV2 with TRBJ1-5; D gene ambiguous. The CDR3 has 15 residues. V was cut by 1 base and J by 2 bases, with 9 bases left in between. Germline CDR1 reads SNHLY; CDR2 reads FYNNEI. The CDR3 loop is CASSEEGNGNQPQHF. DNA of the CDR3: TGTGCCAGCAGTGAAGAAGGGAACGGCAATCAGCCCCAGCATTTT.

This clone was seen only once. The chain joins TRBV7-6 to TRBJ2-7, with D tentatively TRBD1 (6 bases). CDR1 and CDR2 from the germline V gene are SGHVS and FNYEAQ. The CDR3 covers 13 residues. Trimming stripped 1 base from V and 6 bases from J, with 10 bases between. CDR3 in amino acids: CASSLGQAREQYF. Written as DNA, the CDR3 is TGTGCCAGCAGCTTAGGACAGGCTCGCGAGCAGTACTTC.

Concerning this clone itself: One base away lies a much larger clone, so this may be a sequencing read error. In the same sample, other DNA sequences code for this CDR3. The chain recombines TRBV2 with TRBJ1-1; no definite D call. This CDR3 has 13 amino acids. V lost 4 bases and J 1 base, leaving 7 bases between the germline ends. CDR1 is SNHLY and CDR2 is FYNNEI in the germline V gene. CDR3 amino acids: CASSGGRNTEAFF. In nucleotides, the CDR3 is TGTGCCAGCAGTGGAGGGAGGAACACTGAAGCTTTCTTT.

The chain recombines TRBV9 with TRBJ1-2; no clear D gene. The length of the CDR3 is 15 residues. CDR1 is SGDLS and CDR2 is YYNGEE in the germline V gene. Trimming left V 0 bases short and J 4 bases short, with 13 bases between. Here the CDR3 DNA reads TGTGCCAGCAGCGTAGGGCCTTCCGCGGTCTATGGCTACACCTTC. This encodes CASSVGPSAVYGYTF.

The V call is TRBV6-5, the J call TRBJ1-6; D ambiguous. There are 15 residues in the CDR3. Trimming took off 6 bases at V and 7 bases at J, with 16 bases between the two ends. Per the germline V gene, CDR1 is MNHEY and CDR2 is SVGAGI. CDR3 protein: CASSLSQSGNSPLHF. CDR3 sequence (DNA): TGTGCCAGCAGCCTCTCCCAATCGGGGAATTCACCCCTCCACTTT.

This clone was recorded once. The chain recombines TRBV11-3 with TRBJ2-3, with D possibly being TRBD2 (5 bases). The CDR3 length is 13 residues. With 3 bases removed from V and 4 bases from J, the gap between germline ends came to 8 bases. CDR1 and CDR2 (germline): SGHNT, YENEEA. The CDR3 DNA follows: TGTGCCAGCAGCTTTCTAGCATCAGATACGCAGTATTTT. It encodes CASSFLASDTQYF.

This clone is a singleton in its sample. V usage is TRBV7-2 and J usage is TRBJ2-5; a weak D match, TRBD1 (6 bases). The CDR3 covers 14 residues. Between the trimmed V and J ends, which lost 3 bases and 3 bases, there was a span of 11 bases. Per germline, CDR1 SGHTA and CDR2 FQGNSA. CDR3 DNA sequence: TGTGCCAGCAGCTTGAGGACAGTAAAAGAGACCCAGTACTTC. This sequence encodes CASSLRTVKETQYF.

The chain recombines TRBV10-3 with TRBJ2-3; TRBD2 aligns across 9 bases. The V segment lost 3 bases and the J segment 3 bases; nucleotides outside the gene matches: 7. The CDR3 totals 16 residues. Germline lookup yields CDR1 ENHRY and CDR2 SYGVKD. The CDR3 loop is CAISDGGGAGTDTQYF. The CDR3 region has the DNA TGTGCCATCAGTGATGGCGGGGGGGCCGGGACAGATACGCAGTATTTT.

About this clone: Sequence at one end of the junction differs from germline and may be a read error. This chain links TRBV7-2 with TRBJ2-5; 12 nucleotides line up with TRBD2. The CDR3 sequence is 17 residues long. Germline CDR1 is SGHTA and CDR2 is FQGNSA. The chain's CDR3 is CASSLGALAGGQATQYF. CDR3 nucleotides: TGTGCCAGCAGCTTAGGAGCTCTAGCGGGGGGGCAAGCGACCCAGTACTTC.

V gene TRBV7-3 combines with J gene TRBJ2-5; no clear D. The CDR3 length is 14 residues. Germline CDR1 reads SGHTA; CDR2 reads FQGTGA. V lost 1 base to trimming and J lost 1 base, with 7 bases between them. As DNA, the CDR3 is TGTGCCAGCAGCTTAAATGGAATCCAAGAGACCCAGTACTTC. It codes for CASSLNGIQETQYF.

The rearrangement joins TRBV6-6 to TRBJ1-5; D uncertain. V was shortened by 5 bases and J by 6 bases, with 11 bases between the two germline ends. The length of the CDR3 is 13 residues. The germline CDR1 and CDR2 sequences are MNHNY and SVGAGI (reference sequence). The CDR3 sequence: CASSQQRGQPQHF. In nucleotides, the CDR3 is TGTGCCAGCAGTCAACAGCGCGGTCAGCCCCAGCATTTT.

This clone was seen only a few times. Other DNA variants within this sample encode the same CDR3. The CDR3 DNA reads as TGTGCCAGCAGCTTAGCTGGGAGGAGCTCCTACAATGAGCAGTTCTTC. Translated: CASSLAGRSSYNEQFF. V gene TRBV7-2 combines with J gene TRBJ2-1, with a weak D call TRBD2 (6 bases). The CDR3 contains 16 residues. The V and J ends lost 0 bases and 0 bases respectively, with 9 bases between them. Germline-derived CDR1 and CDR2 are SGHTA and FQGNSA.

The chain combines TRBV6-6 with TRBJ2-5; 7 bases fit TRBD1. Trimming took 0 bases from V and 10 from J; bases not matched to a gene: 11. CDR1 and CDR2 (germline): MNHNY, SVGAGI (reference sequence). The CDR3 is 15 amino acids. DNA of the CDR3: TGTGCCAGCAGTTACTCAGGGACCGGCTCAGGGGGCCAGTACTTC. The encoded protein is CASSYSGTGSGGQYF.

This sequence joins TRBV4-3 and TRBJ2-3; D remains ambiguous. This CDR3 is built from 14 residues. V was shortened by 1 base and J by 4 bases, with 9 bases between the two germline ends. Germline V lookup: CDR1 LGHNA, CDR2 YSLEER. CDR3 sequence reads: CASSQVPVPDTQYF. The CDR3 bases are TGCGCCAGCAGCCAAGTCCCCGTGCCAGATACGCAGTATTTT.

The chain recombines TRBV6-1 with TRBJ1-5, with unresolved D. The ends were cut back, 1 base at V and 9 bases at J, with 16 bases in the middle. The CDR3 covers 15 residues. Germline CDR1 reads MNHNS; CDR2 reads SASEGT. CDR3 nucleotides: TGTGCCAGCAGTGAAGTCTCACGATCGGGTCCGCCCCAGCATTTT. Its protein product is CASSEVSRSGPPQHF.

This clone was seen at least ten times. This chain links TRBV7-2 with TRBJ1-1, with D tentatively TRBD1 (6 bases). Trimming removed 4 bases at V and 3 bases at J, with 15 bases between. This CDR3 region has 15 residues. Looked up from germline, CDR1 is SGHTA and CDR2 is FQGNSA. The CDR3 reads CASSSHGTPYTEAFF. CDR3 DNA sequence: TGTGCCAGCAGCTCGCACGGGACACCCTACACTGAAGCTTTCTTT.

The chain links TRBV6-1 to TRBJ2-3; tentative D call: TRBD1 (5 bases). The CDR3 is made up of 13 amino acids. Trimming removed 7 bases at V and 5 bases at J, with 13 bases between. Per the germline V gene, CDR1 is MNHNS and CDR2 is SASEGT. CDR3 protein: CASTGRSVDTQYF. The CDR3 nucleotides read TGTGCCAGCACAGGGCGCAGCGTAGATACGCAGTATTTT.

The rearrangement uses TRBV18 and TRBJ2-7; 7 bases line up with TRBD2. Germline CDR1 KGHSH, CDR2 LQKENI. The CDR3 runs 16 residues. V lost 0 bases to trimming and J lost 2 bases; unmatched junction nucleotides: 7. This CDR3 reads CASSPPGGRGAYEQYF. The CDR3 region has the DNA TGTGCCAGCTCACCACCCGGGGGGAGAGGGGCCTACGAGCAGTACTTC.

This clone was seen a few times. The chain combines TRBV6-1 with TRBJ2-7; D gene ambiguous. The CDR3 is 12 residues long. Germline V lookup: CDR1 MNHNS, CDR2 SASEGT. V was trimmed by 8 bases and J by 3 bases, leaving 11 bases between them. CDR3 residues: CASDGPSYEQYF. The CDR3, as DNA: TGTGCCAGCGATGGACCTAGCTACGAGCAGTACTTC.